This T cell receptor (beta chain) comes out of a study of cytomegalovirus exposure and HLA in healthy donors. With regard to this clone: Its matching antigen is unknown.

Study outcomes and limitations: In a later analysis, parvovirus B19, influenza, CMV and Epstein-Barr virus appeared linked to several top co-occurrence clusters. Highly shared variants forming one cluster were likely a sequencing artifact. Prior analysis indicated that the majority of TCR beta V segments exhibited productivity approximately 87% or approximately 30% of the time.

Trimming removed 5 bases at V and 3 bases at J, with 13 bases between. Germline V gene lookup returns CDR1 LNHDA and CDR2 SQIVND (reference sequence). This CDR3 has 14 amino acids. The PCR was carried out with 60 Vbeta primers and 13 Jbeta primers. Assay: immunoSEQ multiplex PCR; the TCRdb copy retains only in-frame clones and omits some. The table lists roughly 67,000 clones, around 80% of them singletons. This chain links TRBV19 with TRBJ1-1; tentatively, D is TRBD1 (5 bases). The sequence came from a man in his forties or fifties in good health and CMV-seronegative. The specimen was PBMCs. The CDR3 is CASSSAGRHTEAFF. CDR3 coding DNA: TGTGCCAGTAGTTCCGCGGGACGGCACACTGAAGCTTTCTTT.